Presented here are 23 T cell receptor beta chains from one specimen sequenced in a study of T cells of healthy individuals. One entry per CDR3 protein results from TCRdb running MiXCR on the 5' RACE reads. The top ten clones hold around 9.6% of a sample with 40,000 to 45,000 distinct CDR3 sequences, approximately 4.9% of them seen once. All receptors come from a human donor in good health.

V gene TRBV6-1 combines with J gene TRBJ1-5, with 8 positions matching TRBD1. Looked up from germline, CDR1 is MNHNS and CDR2 is SASEGT. The CDR3 is 15 residues long. The V and J ends lost 3 bases and 5 bases, in that order; junction bases with no gene match: 6. The CDR3: CASSDGTGGDQPQHF. CDR3 nucleotides: TGTGCCAGCAGTGACGGAACAGGGGGGGATCAGCCCCAGCATTTT.

The J gene is TRBJ2-7, the V gene TRBV11-3; the match to TRBD2 covers 9 bases. Germline V gene data show CDR1 as SGHNT and CDR2 as YENEEA. This CDR3 has 15 residues. The trim removed 3 bases at V and 5 bases at J, leaving 8 bases unmatched. The CDR3 reads CASSLLAGALNEQYF. For the CDR3, the DNA is TGTGCCAGCAGCTTGTTAGCGGGAGCGCTAAACGAGCAGTACTTC.

This clonotype was detected ten times or more. The chain is built from TRBV4-2 and TRBJ1-1, with D unclear. The CDR3 contains 13 residues. The V end was cut by 1 base, the J end by 6 bases, with 9 bases between. Looked up from germline, CDR1 is LGHNA and CDR2 is YNFKEQ. The CDR3 here is CASSQGFGAEAFF. CDR3 nucleotides: TGTGCCAGCAGCCAAGGATTTGGGGCTGAAGCTTTCTTT.

This clonotype was seen ten or more times. J is TRBJ2-3 and V is TRBV7-3; D remains ambiguous. Germline CDR1 and CDR2: SGHTA and FQGTGA. The CDR3 runs to 14 residues. Trimming stripped 2 bases from V and 0 bases from J, with 6 bases between. The CDR3 protein is CASSLVGSTDTQYF. The DNA of the CDR3 is TGTGCCAGCAGCTTAGTGGGTAGCACAGATACGCAGTATTTT.

At least ten counts were recorded for this clonotype. This chain connects TRBV12-3 or TRBV12-4 to TRBJ1-2, with no clear D. The CDR3 spans 13 residues. Trimming shortened V by 4 bases and J by 5 bases, and 11 bases separated the two germline ends. The CDR3 coding sequence is TGTGCCAGCAGTTCAGAAAGGGAGTATGGCTACACCTTC. Its translation: CASSSEREYGYTF.

V usage is TRBV5-1 and J usage is TRBJ1-4; D not certain. Trimming pared 5 bases from V and 0 bases from J, leaving 8 bases between. Germline V gene sequence: CDR1 SGHRS, CDR2 YFSETQ. This CDR3 is built from 14 residues. This CDR3 reads CASRGLATNEKLFF. CDR3 bases: TGCGCCAGCAGAGGGCTGGCAACTAATGAAAAACTGTTTTTT.

This clonotype turned up a few times. Sequence at one end of the junction differs from germline and may be a read error. J is TRBJ2-3 and V is TRBV5-3, with 8 bases identical to TRBD2. TRBV5-3 is marked as an open reading frame, function uncertain. The CDR3 is 15 amino acids. DNA of the CDR3: TGTGCCAGCAGCTTCGGGGGGGGCGGAACGGATACGCAGTATTTT. Translation: CASSFGGGGTDTQYF.

This clonotype has ten or more counts. The J gene is TRBJ1-1, the V gene TRBV7-8; a possible D gene is TRBD1 (6 bases). V was shortened by 4 bases and J by 1 base, with 7 bases between the two germline ends. CDR3 size: 13 residues. CDR1 SGHVS and CDR2 FQNEAQ come from the germline V gene. The CDR3 loop reads CASSSDRNTEAFF. Written as DNA, the CDR3 is TGTGCCAGCAGCTCGGACAGGAACACTGAAGCTTTCTTT.

This clonotype was observed many times. CDR3 amino acids: CASSQDQGTGVQPQHF. DNA for the CDR3: TGCGCCAGCAGCCAAGATCAGGGGACAGGGGTTCAGCCCCAGCATTTT. This chain uses TRBV4-1 with TRBJ1-5, with 10 bases aligning to TRBD1. CDR1 is MGHRA, CDR2 YSYEKL, per germline. V shed 0 bases, J shed 6 bases, and the junction held 5 bases outside the gene matches. The CDR3 consists of 16 residues.

This clonotype was detected a few times. V gene TRBV27 combines with J gene TRBJ1-6; 10 bases are a match to TRBD1. J gave up 8 bases and V 6 bases, and 13 bases lay outside the gene matches. The germline V gene has CDR1 MNHEY and CDR2 SMNVEV (reference sequence). There are 17 residues in the CDR3. In nucleotides, the CDR3 is TGTGCCAGCAGGGCAGAGCGGTCCGGGACAGGGGATTCACCCCTCCACTTT. Translation: CASRAERSGTGDSPLHF.

This clonotype was detected ten times or more. The rearrangement joins TRBV5-1 to TRBJ2-5; unclear D gene. V dropped 2 bases and J dropped 4 bases, with 6 bases sitting between them. The germline V gene encodes CDR1 SGHRS and CDR2 YFSETQ. The CDR3 is 12 residues long. The CDR3 is CASSFNPETQYF. In nucleotides, the CDR3 is TGCGCCAGCAGCTTTAACCCAGAGACCCAGTACTTC.

This chain uses TRBV10-3 with TRBJ2-2; D perhaps matches TRBD1 (6 bases). CDR1 ENHRY and CDR2 SYGVKD come from the germline V gene. V lost 2 bases and J lost 5, with 15 bases in between. CDR3 size: 16 residues. The CDR3, as DNA: TGTGCCATCAGTGAGGAGGACAGTTCTTTTACCGGGGAGCTGTTTTTT. The encoded protein is CAISEEDSSFTGELFF.

This clonotype showed up many times. The rearrangement links TRBV29-1 to TRBJ2-1; D possibly corresponds to TRBD2 (5 bases). The CDR3 is 13 amino acids. Germline CDR1 is SQVTM and CDR2 is ANQGSEA. Deletions cut 5 bases from V and 0 bases from J, with 8 bases between. The CDR3 bases are TGCAGCGTTAGAGGGAGCTCCTACAATGAGCAGTTCTTC. It translates to CSVRGSSYNEQFF.

The chain couples TRBV12-3 or TRBV12-4 to TRBJ2-1; a possible D gene is TRBD1 (5 bases). CDR3 length: 14 amino acids. The V gene lost 8 bases and the J gene lost 7 bases, with 18 bases spanning the gap. The CDR3 protein is CASRLGPGSNEQFF. The CDR3 nucleotides read TGTGCCAGCCGCCTGGGGCCAGGGTCAAATGAGCAGTTCTTC.

The chain combines TRBV6-1 with TRBJ2-3; 12 nucleotides match TRBD2. This CDR3 contains 15 residues. Germline trimming cut 6 bases from V and 0 bases from J; bases unmatched to any gene: 1. Germline CDR1 is MNHNS and CDR2 is SASEGT. The CDR3: CASRGLAGSTDTQYF. In DNA, the CDR3 is TGTGCCAGCAGAGGACTAGCGGGGAGCACAGATACGCAGTATTTT.

This clonotype was seen repeatedly, ten times or more. This rearrangement joins TRBV15 to TRBJ1-4; weak D call: TRBD1 (5 bases). V gave up 3 bases and J gave up 3 bases, with 14 bases separating them. The CDR3 is made up of 16 amino acids. Germline CDR1 LNHNV, CDR2 YYDKDF (reference sequence). The CDR3 DNA reads as TGTGCCACCAGCAGGCTCCGGGACGGCCCTAATGAAAAACTGTTTTTT. Protein product: CATSRLRDGPNEKLFF. The entire variable domain, with the rest obtained from reference TRBV15 and TRBJ1-4, is as follows: DAMVIQNPRYQVTQFGKPVTLSCSQTLNHNVMYWYQQKSSQAPKLLFHYYDKDFNNEADTPDNFQSRRPNTSFCFLDIRSPGLGDTAMYLCATSRLRDGPNEKLFFGSGTQLSVL.

The chain carries TRBV19 and TRBJ2-7; TRBD1 might be the D (5 bases). This CDR3 has 12 residues. The ends were cut back, 8 bases at V and 3 bases at J, with 11 bases in the middle. Per germline, CDR1 LNHDA and CDR2 SQIVND (reference sequence). CDR3 in DNA: TGTGCCAGTCAGGGTAACCTCTACGAGCAGTACTTC. This gives the protein CASQGNLYEQYF.

This clonotype came up many times. The chain uses TRBV20-1 and TRBJ2-1; D is perhaps TRBD1 or TRBD2 (5 bases each). Germline V gene sequence: CDR1 DFQATT, CDR2 SNEGSKA (reference sequence). The CDR3 loop spans 13 amino acids. The V end was cut by 7 bases, the J end by 6 bases, with 16 bases between. CDR3 amino acids: CSGLKGTGNEQFF. CDR3 nucleotide sequence: TGCAGTGGCTTAAAAGGGACCGGCAATGAGCAGTTCTTC.

The chain's CDR3 is CASSMKGDSTDTQYF. The CDR3 DNA is TGTGCCAGCTCGATGAAAGGGGATAGCACAGATACGCAGTATTTT. V gene TRBV18 combines with J gene TRBJ2-3; D may be TRBD1 (5 bases). CDR1 is KGHSH, CDR2 LQKENI, per germline. The CDR3 covers 15 residues. V gave up 6 bases and J gave up 0 bases, with 13 bases separating them.

This clonotype was seen more than once but under ten times. The genes are TRBV4-2 and TRBJ1-1; D is unresolved. The CDR3 is 14 amino acids. Trimming stripped 3 bases from V and 1 base from J, with 9 bases between. Germline V gene sequence: CDR1 LGHNA, CDR2 YNFKEQ. The CDR3 reads CASSQGTANTEAFF. CDR3 DNA: TGTGCCAGCAGCCAGGGTACAGCGAACACTGAAGCTTTCTTT.

In this sample, this clonotype turned up a few times. The rearrangement uses TRBV18 and TRBJ2-7; TRBD2 matches at 13 bases. Per germline, CDR1 KGHSH and CDR2 LQKENI. CDR3 length: 17 residues. V trimming: 5 bases; J trimming: 3 bases; junction bases outside the gene matches: 10. CDR3 protein: CASSSVGLAGDHYEQYF. The CDR3 nucleotides read TGTGCCAGCTCATCCGTTGGACTAGCGGGAGACCACTACGAGCAGTACTTC.

This clonotype appeared many times. The chain recombines TRBV9 with TRBJ2-5, with D perhaps matching TRBD2 (5 bases). Germline loops: CDR1 SGDLS, CDR2 YYNGEE. V was pared by 0 bases and J by 1 base, with 13 bases between. The CDR3 length is 16 residues. Here the CDR3 reads CASSVAARSGQETQYF. CDR3 in DNA: TGTGCCAGCAGCGTAGCAGCCCGGAGCGGCCAAGAGACCCAGTACTTC.

The table lists this clonotype with a few counts. This chain uses TRBV7-6 with TRBJ2-5; D is ambiguous. V was shortened by 1 base and J by 2 bases, with 5 bases between the two germline ends. Germline CDR1 is SGHVS and CDR2 is FNYEAQ. CDR3 length: 13 amino acids. The CDR3 spells CASSLGPQETQYF. CDR3 in DNA: TGTGCCAGCAGCTTAGGGCCTCAAGAGACCCAGTACTTC.